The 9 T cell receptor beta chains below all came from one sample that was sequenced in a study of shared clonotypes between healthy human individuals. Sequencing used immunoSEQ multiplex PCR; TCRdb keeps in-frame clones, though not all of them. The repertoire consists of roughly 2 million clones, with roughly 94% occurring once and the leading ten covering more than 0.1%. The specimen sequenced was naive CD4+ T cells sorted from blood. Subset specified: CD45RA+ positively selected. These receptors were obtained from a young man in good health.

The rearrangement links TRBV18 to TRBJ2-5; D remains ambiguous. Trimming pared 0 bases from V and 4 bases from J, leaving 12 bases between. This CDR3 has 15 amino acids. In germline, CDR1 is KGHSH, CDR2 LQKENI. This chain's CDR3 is CASSPPTPLPETQYF. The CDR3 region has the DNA TGTGCCAGCTCACCACCGACACCGCTCCCAGAGACCCAGTACTTC.

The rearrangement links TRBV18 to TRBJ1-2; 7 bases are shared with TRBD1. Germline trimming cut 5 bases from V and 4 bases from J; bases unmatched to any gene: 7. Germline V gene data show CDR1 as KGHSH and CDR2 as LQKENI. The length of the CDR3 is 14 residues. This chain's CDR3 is CASSTRTGTYGYTF. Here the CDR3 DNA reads TGTGCCAGCTCAACCCGGACAGGAACCTATGGCTACACCTTC.

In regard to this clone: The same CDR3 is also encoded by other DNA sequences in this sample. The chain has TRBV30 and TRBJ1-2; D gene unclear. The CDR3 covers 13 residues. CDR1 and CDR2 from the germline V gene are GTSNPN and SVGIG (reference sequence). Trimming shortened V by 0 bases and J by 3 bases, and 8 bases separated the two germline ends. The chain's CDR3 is CAWSVRTDYGYTF. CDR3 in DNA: TGTGCCTGGAGTGTACGTACAGACTATGGCTACACCTTC.

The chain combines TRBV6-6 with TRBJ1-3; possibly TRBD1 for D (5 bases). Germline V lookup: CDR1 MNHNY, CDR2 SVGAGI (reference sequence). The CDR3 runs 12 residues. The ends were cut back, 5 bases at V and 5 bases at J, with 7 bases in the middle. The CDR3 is CASSTDRNTIYF. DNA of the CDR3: TGTGCCAGCAGTACGGACAGAAACACCATATATTTT.

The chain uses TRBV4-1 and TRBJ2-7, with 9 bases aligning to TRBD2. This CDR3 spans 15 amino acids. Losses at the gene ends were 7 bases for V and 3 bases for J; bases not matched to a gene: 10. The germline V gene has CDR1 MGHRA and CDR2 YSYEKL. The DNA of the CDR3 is TGCGCCAGCACCCAGGGGTTAGCGGGAGACTACGAGCAGTACTTC. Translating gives CASTQGLAGDYEQYF.

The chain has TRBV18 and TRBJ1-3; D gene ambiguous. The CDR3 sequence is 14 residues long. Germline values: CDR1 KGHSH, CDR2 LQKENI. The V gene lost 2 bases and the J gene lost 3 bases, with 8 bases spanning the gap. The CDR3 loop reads CASSPNSDGNTIYF. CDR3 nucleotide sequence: TGTGCCAGCTCACCAAATTCAGATGGAAACACCATATATTTT. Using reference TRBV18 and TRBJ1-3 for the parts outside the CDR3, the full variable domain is NAGVMQNPRHLVRRRGQEARLRCSPMKGHSHVYWYRQLPEEGLKFMVYLQKENIIDESGMPKERFSAEFPKEGPSILRIQQVVRGDSAAYFCASSPNSDGNTIYFGEGSWLTVV.

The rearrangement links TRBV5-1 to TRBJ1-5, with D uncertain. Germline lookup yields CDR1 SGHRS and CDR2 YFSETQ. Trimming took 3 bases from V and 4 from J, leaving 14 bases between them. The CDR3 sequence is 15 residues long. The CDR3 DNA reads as TGCGCCAGCAGCTCGGAGCCCCTGGGGAATCAGCCCCAGCATTTT. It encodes CASSSEPLGNQPQHF.

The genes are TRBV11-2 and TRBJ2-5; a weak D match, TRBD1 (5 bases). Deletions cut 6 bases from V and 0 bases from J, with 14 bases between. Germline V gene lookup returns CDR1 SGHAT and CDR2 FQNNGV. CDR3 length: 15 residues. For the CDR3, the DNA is TGTGCCAGCAGGATTGGCAGGGCGTACCAAGAGACCCAGTACTTC. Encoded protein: CASRIGRAYQETQYF.

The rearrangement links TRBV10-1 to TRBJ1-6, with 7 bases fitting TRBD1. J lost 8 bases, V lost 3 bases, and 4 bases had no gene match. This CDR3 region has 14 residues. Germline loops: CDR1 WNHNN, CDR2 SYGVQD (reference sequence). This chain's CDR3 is CASSETGVYSPLHF. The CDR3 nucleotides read TGCGCCAGCAGTGAAACAGGGGTATATTCACCCCTCCACTTT.